The rows below give T cell receptor beta chains drawn from one sample of a study of shared clonotypes between healthy human individuals. Produced via immunoSEQ multiplex PCR; TCRdb's table is partial and in-frame only. The sample includes about 1 million clones, around 76% of them seen just once. The sample comprised memory CD4+ T cells sorted from blood. The receptors were gathered from a man younger than 35 in good health. Each CDR3 is given with its conserved first and last residue. D genes are given only for firm matches. Clone sizes are given selectively: once, few, many, or a class where the clone is expanded.

-,TRBV6-5,TRBJ1-1,-,TGTGCCAGCAGTTACTCGGGCCTTAACACTGAAGCTTTCTTT,CASSYSGLNTEAFF
-,TRBV11-3,TRBJ2-1,-,TGTGCCAGCAGCTTAGTAAGTCAAGGAGCTTACAATGAGCAGTTCTTC,CASSLVSQGAYNEQFF
-,TRBV28,TRBJ2-7,-,TGTGCCAGCAGTTTAGCACGGGCCAGGGTAGGCGAGCAGTACTTC,CASSLARARVGEQYF
-,TRBV9,TRBJ1-5,-,TGTGCCAGCAGCGTAGTGAAAGGGAGGGAGGGTCAGCCCCAGCATTTT,CASSVVKGREGQPQHF
TRBD1,TRBV28,TRBJ2-3,-,TGTGCCAGCAGATCCCCGGGACAGGGGGCCGAGGGCACAGATACGCAGTATTTT,CASRSPGQGAEGTDTQYF
-,TRBV28,TRBJ1-5,few,TGTGCCAGCAGCCGGGGACGGAATCAGCCCCAGCATTTT,CASSRGRNQPQHF
-,TRBV2,TRBJ2-1,-,TGTGCCAGCAGTGCCGTGGAGAGCTCCTACAATGAGCAGTTCTTC,CASSAVESSYNEQFF
TRBD2,TRBV10-1,TRBJ2-7,many,TGCGCCAGCAGTGAAGGACTAGCGGGTTACTACGAGCAGTACTTC,CASSEGLAGYYEQYF
TRBD2,TRBV27,TRBJ2-7,-,TGTGCCAGCAGTTTAAGTAGCGGGTTTCGCCGGGGCGAGCAGTACTTC,CASSLSSGFRRGEQYF
TRBD2,TRBV2,TRBJ2-3,-,TGTGCCAGCAGTGTGGAGGCGGGAGCAGATACGCAGTATTTT,CASSVEAGADTQYF
-,TRBV18,TRBJ1-4,-,TGTGCCAGCTCACCTCAGGGTGAAAAACTGTTTTTT,CASSPQGEKLFF
-,TRBV7-2,TRBJ1-3,few,TGTGCCAGCAGCTCGGAATCCTTCAACACCATATATTTT,CASSSESFNTIYF
TRBD2,TRBV5-4,TRBJ2-5,-,TGTGCCAGCAGCCCCGGGGGGGGGAAAGAGACCCAGTACTTC,CASSPGGGKETQYF
TRBD1,TRBV19,TRBJ1-5,-,TGTGCCAGTAGTATGGGGGACAGGGGGTCGGGCAATCAGCCCCAGCATTTT,CASSMGDRGSGNQPQHF
TRBD2,TRBV2,TRBJ2-2,once,TGTGCCAGCAGAGGACTAGCGGGAAACACCGGGGAGCTGTTTTTT,CASRGLAGNTGELFF
-,TRBV5-6,TRBJ1-1,few,TGTGCCAGCAGCTTGGGACGGACGGCGAACACTGAAGCTTTCTTT,CASSLGRTANTEAFF
TRBD2,TRBV15,TRBJ2-7,-,TGTGCCACCAGCTTAGGACTAGCGGCTTACGAGCAGTACTTC,CATSLGLAAYEQYF
-,TRBV6-5,TRBJ1-2,-,TGTGCCAGCAGCCGGAACCAGGGACAAGTACATGGCTACACCTTC,CASSRNQGQVHGYTF
TRBD1,TRBV30,TRBJ1-1,few,TGTGCCTGGACTAGGACAGGGGCGGACGCTGAAGCTTTCTTT,CAWTRTGADAEAFF
-,TRBV7-2,TRBJ1-2,few,TGTGCCAGCAGCCTACGTACCGTCGGCTACACCTTC,CASSLRTVGYTF
TRBD1,TRBV6-1,TRBJ1-6,-,TGTGCCAGCAGTGTCTACCGGGACAGAGTATCACCCCTCCACTTT,CASSVYRDRVSPLHF
-,TRBV19,TRBJ2-1,-,TGTGCCAGTAGTATAAGCAGGGTGGGCAATGAGCAGTTCTTC,CASSISRVGNEQFF
-,TRBV7-3,TRBJ2-2,-,TGTGCCAGCAGCCTTAACACCGGGGAGCTGTTTTTT,CASSLNTGELFF
TRBD2,TRBV5-6,TRBJ2-3,-,TGTGCCAGCAGCTATTCCGGGACTAGCGGGGTTTCTAGCACAGATACGCAGTATTTT,CASSYSGTSGVSSTDTQYF
-,TRBV28,TRBJ1-1,once,TGTGCCAGCACGGATCCTATAGGCTTGAACACTGAAGCTTTCTTT,CASTDPIGLNTEAFF
TRBD1,TRBV7-8,TRBJ1-1,-,TGTGCCAGCAGCTTAGCCGTGGGACAGGGAAACACTGAAGCTTTCTTT,CASSLAVGQGNTEAFF
TRBD1,TRBV28,TRBJ1-5,-,TGTGCCAGCAGTTGGGGGACAGGGCACCAGCCCCAGCATTTT,CASSWGTGHQPQHF
TRBD1,TRBV19,TRBJ1-4,few,TGTGCCAGTAGGCCTCCTGGACAGGGCTTTGAAAAACTGTTTTTT,CASRPPGQGFEKLFF
-,TRBV5-5,TRBJ2-7,-,TGTGCCAGCAGCTCGGACACCCTTTACGAGCAGTACTTC,CASSSDTLYEQYF
-,TRBV30,TRBJ1-5,-,TGTGCCTGGATACCCAGGGGAGCCGGCAATCAGCCCCAGCATTTT,CAWIPRGAGNQPQHF